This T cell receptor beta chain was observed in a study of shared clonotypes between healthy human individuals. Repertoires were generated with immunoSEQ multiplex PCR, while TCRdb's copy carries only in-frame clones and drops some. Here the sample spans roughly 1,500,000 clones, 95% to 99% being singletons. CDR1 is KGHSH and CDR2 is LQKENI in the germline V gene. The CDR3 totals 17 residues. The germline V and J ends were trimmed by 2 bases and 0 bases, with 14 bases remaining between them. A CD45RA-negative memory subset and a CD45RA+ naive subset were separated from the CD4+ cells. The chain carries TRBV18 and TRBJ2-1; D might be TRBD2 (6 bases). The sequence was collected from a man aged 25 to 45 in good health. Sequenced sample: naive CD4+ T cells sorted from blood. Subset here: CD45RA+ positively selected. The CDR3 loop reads CASSPYLAPSSYNEQFF. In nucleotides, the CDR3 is TGTGCCAGCTCACCATATCTAGCGCCTAGCTCCTACAATGAGCAGTTCTTC.